This T cell receptor beta chain is from a study of CD8 T cells in Susac syndrome. Whole-study results and caveats: It was acknowledged in the study that its TCR sequencing and HLA analysis involved a relatively small number of individuals.

CD8+ and CD4+ blood T cells underwent TCR beta sequencing. Negative magnetic isolation gave CD8+ and CD4+ cells; FACS enriched CD8+ TEMRA. Remarks on this clonotype: No antigen is known for it.

An input of about 0.5 to 1 ug of RNA was subjected to reverse transcription using random hexamers. An immunoSEQ multiplex PCR generated amplified TCR beta CDR3 products spanning 54 Vbeta and 13 Jbeta. Using its own MiXCR run on the immunoSEQ multiplex PCR reads, TCRdb lists one record per CDR3 protein. This repertoire shows approximately 120,000 distinct CDR3 sequences, 91% found once; its top ten account for over 0.2%. This CDR3 is 11 amino acids long. The germline V gene has CDR1 KGHSH and CDR2 LQKENI. V lost 6 bases to trimming and J lost 3 bases, with 6 bases between them. This TCR derives from a human donor with multiple sclerosis. J is TRBJ2-7 and V is TRBV18; no reliable D call. The specimen was CD8+ T cells from PBMCs. CDR3 nucleotide sequence: TGTGCCAGCTCCGTCGACTACGAGCAGTACTTC. This gives the protein CASSVDYEQYF.